These 24 T cell receptor beta chains were sequenced from one sample in a study of glioma-infiltrating T cells. TCR alpha and beta CDR3 regions were amplified from RNA using iRepertoire nested multiplex PCR. TCRdb reprocessed the multiplex PCR reads via MiXCR and lists one record per CDR3 protein. The sample lists approximately 89,000 distinct CDR3 sequences, roughly 23% occurring once. What was sequenced was glioma tissue, nonneoplastic brain tissue, or PBMCs (not recorded which). The source is a human donor with low-grade glioma or glioblastoma, undergoing nonglioma brain surgery, or in good health (not recorded which).

Remarks on this clonotype: This may be a read error, as it is one base from a much larger clone. The rearrangement links TRBV3-1 to TRBJ2-1; 12 nucleotides agree with TRBD2. Looked up from germline, CDR1 is LGHDT and CDR2 is YNNKEL (reference sequence). CDR3 length equals 14 residues. V gave up 2 bases and J gave up 11 bases; unmatched junction bases: 4. As DNA, the CDR3 is TGTGCCAGCAGCCAACCGACTAGCGGGGGAAAGCAGTTCTTC. This encodes CASSQPTSGGKQFF.

This clonotype was seen at least ten times. The V and J genes are TRBV12-3 or TRBV12-4 and TRBJ1-3; unclear D gene. Deletions cut 3 bases from V and 4 bases from J, with 10 bases between. The CDR3 has 14 amino acids. The CDR3 spells CASSLVGSGNTIYF. In nucleotides, the CDR3 is TGTGCCAGCAGTTTGGTAGGGAGCGGAAACACCATATATTTT.

This clonotype has ten or more counts. The chain uses TRBV2 and TRBJ1-5; D gene uncertain. This CDR3 has 13 amino acids. In germline, CDR1 is SNHLY, CDR2 FYNNEI. V dropped 5 bases and J dropped 1 base, with 6 bases sitting between them. This CDR3 is CASSPESNQPQHF. CDR3 in DNA: TGTGCCAGCAGTCCAGAGAGCAATCAGCCCCAGCATTTT.

In its sample, this clonotype was seen many times. The chain joins TRBV27 to TRBJ1-2; D is ambiguous. Trimming took 6 bases from V and 7 from J, leaving 15 bases between them. Germline loops: CDR1 MNHEY, CDR2 SMNVEV (reference sequence). The CDR3 loop spans 13 amino acids. In DNA form, the CDR3 reads TGTGCCAGCAGAGCGGGGAGGGCGAGTGGCTACACCTTC. It specifies CASRAGRASGYTF.

This clonotype turned up a few times. The chain carries TRBV7-9 and TRBJ2-5; 7 bases align to TRBD2. With 3 bases clipped from V and 2 bases from J, the junction kept 3 bases outside the gene matches. From germline, CDR1 is SEHNR and CDR2 FQNEAQ (reference sequence). The CDR3 has 14 residues. The CDR3 loop reads CASSFRTRQETQYF. The CDR3 DNA follows: TGTGCCAGCAGCTTCCGGACTAGACAAGAGACCCAGTACTTC.

In its sample, this clonotype was seen many times. The chain links TRBV27 to TRBJ2-7; tentatively, D is TRBD1 (5 bases). The germline V gene has CDR1 MNHEY and CDR2 SMNVEV (reference sequence). The CDR3 runs to 14 residues. The V gene lost 6 bases and the J gene lost 5 bases, with 17 bases spanning the gap. The CDR3 loop reads CASRPDMSLDEQYF. For the CDR3, the DNA is TGTGCCAGCAGGCCGGACATGTCATTAGACGAGCAGTACTTC.

This clonotype appeared many times. This rearrangement joins TRBV3-1 to TRBJ1-2; tentatively, D is TRBD1 (6 bases). V lost 0 bases and J 2 bases, leaving 22 bases between the germline ends. Germline assignment: CDR1 LGHDT and CDR2 YNNKEL (reference sequence). This CDR3 has 19 amino acids. The chain's CDR3 is CASSQDRSDSPLFNYGYTF. The CDR3 nucleotides are TGTGCCAGCAGCCAAGATCGATCGGACAGCCCCCTCTTCAACTATGGCTACACCTTC.

With respect to this clonotype: Because it lacks the conserved phenylalanine or tryptophan at the end, this CDR3 is likely a read error. This sequence joins TRBV7-9 and TRBJ1-2, with TRBD1 identical over 9 bases. CDR1 and CDR2 (germline): SEHNR, FQNEAQ (reference sequence). The CDR3 is 14 residues long. This CDR3 reads CPSNQGQGNYGYTS. The CDR3, as DNA: TGTCCCAGCAACCAAGGACAGGGGAACTATGGCTACACCTCC.

In this sample, this clonotype turned up once. One end of the junction is discordant with germline, which a read error may explain. The chain combines TRBV6-1 with TRBJ2-7; 7 nucleotides agree with TRBD1. The CDR3 is made up of 15 amino acids. Germline values: CDR1 MNHNS, CDR2 SASEGT. In nucleotides, the CDR3 is TGTGCCGGCAGCGTGCCGCGACAGGGCGGGTACGAGCAGTACTTC. This encodes CAGSVPRQGGYEQYF.

This clonotype has a count of ten or more. The V call is TRBV12-3 or TRBV12-4, the J call TRBJ2-7; 8 bases fit TRBD1. Trimming cost V 6 bases and J 2 bases; bases outside gene matches: 6. The CDR3 runs to 14 residues. DNA of the CDR3: TGTGCCAGCAGCAGGACAGGGAGCCCCTACGAGCAGTACTTC. Its protein product is CASSRTGSPYEQYF.

About this clonotype itself: A clone one base away is much larger, so this may be a read error. The genes are TRBV4-1 and TRBJ2-7; no firm D call. Germline-derived CDR1 and CDR2 are MGHRA and YSYEKL. There are 13 residues in the CDR3. The DNA for the CDR3 is TGCACCAGCAGCCAAGATCCCAGACACGAGCAGTACTTC. Translated, it gives CTSSQDPRHEQYF.

At least ten counts were recorded for this clonotype. This chain uses TRBV28 with TRBJ2-7, with a tentative D call TRBD2 (5 bases). CDR1 is MDHEN, CDR2 SYDVKM, per germline. Trimming removed 8 bases from V and 2 bases from J, with 16 bases in between. This CDR3 contains 14 residues. This chain's CDR3 is CASYLNGKTYEQYF. The CDR3 nucleotides are TGTGCCAGCTATTTAAACGGGAAAACCTACGAGCAGTACTTC. The full variable domain, with the rest looked up from reference TRBV28 and TRBJ2-7, is DVKVTQSSRYLVKRTGEKVFLECVQDMDHENMFWYRQDPGLGLRLIYFSYDVKMKEKGDIPEGYSVSREKKERFSLILESASTNQTSMYLCASYLNGKTYEQYFGPGTRLTVT.

This rearrangement joins TRBV4-2 to TRBJ2-3, with D perhaps TRBD2 (6 bases). CDR1 is LGHNA and CDR2 is YNFKEQ in the germline V gene. Trimming shortened V by 3 bases and J by 8 bases, and 21 bases separated the two germline ends. The CDR3 has 16 amino acids. The DNA for the CDR3 is TGTGCCAGCAGCCAGGATACCGGGACTCTTCGGGGTACGCAGTATTTT. This translates into CASSQDTGTLRGTQYF.

This clonotype was counted ten times or more. The genes are TRBV2 and TRBJ1-3, with 8 bases aligning to TRBD1. The length of the CDR3 is 15 residues. Per germline, CDR1 SNHLY and CDR2 FYNNEI. The trim removed 6 bases at V and 2 bases at J, leaving 6 bases unmatched. Written as DNA, the CDR3 is TGTGCCAGCAGAACGGACAGGGCCCCTGGAAACACCATATATTTT. Its translation is CASRTDRAPGNTIYF.

V and J are TRBV7-9 and TRBJ2-7; D is ambiguous. CDR1 is SEHNR and CDR2 is FQNEAQ in the germline V gene (reference sequence). V was shortened by 5 bases and J by 6 bases, with 20 bases between the two germline ends. This CDR3 is 15 amino acids long. The CDR3: CASSAIGSQGSEQYF. The CDR3 DNA reads as TGTGCCAGCAGCGCTATCGGTTCACAAGGTTCCGAGCAGTACTTC. Complete variable domain (other parts from reference TRBV7-9 and TRBJ2-7): DTGVSQNPRHKITKRGQNVTFRCDPISEHNRLYWYRQTLGQGPEFLTYFQNEAQLEKSRLLSDRFSAERPKGSFSTLEIQRTEQGDSAMYLCASSAIGSQGSEQYFGPGTRLTVT.

This clonotype was recorded many times. The rearrangement uses TRBV4-1 and TRBJ1-5, with 7 bases that match TRBD1. The CDR3 is 16 residues long. The trim removed 2 bases at V and 1 base at J, leaving 5 bases unmatched. Germline lookup yields CDR1 MGHRA and CDR2 YSYEKL. This chain's CDR3 is CASSQTLQGSNQPQHF. The CDR3 nucleotides read TGCGCCAGCAGCCAAACACTACAGGGGAGCAATCAGCCCCAGCATTTT.

The chain links TRBV3-1 to TRBJ2-7; the match to TRBD1 covers 10 bases. Germline CDR1 reads LGHDT; CDR2 reads YNNKEL (reference sequence). The CDR3 sequence is 15 residues long. V shed 4 bases, J shed 3 bases, and the junction held 6 bases outside the gene matches. In DNA, the CDR3 is TGTGCCAGCAGCCTAGACAGGGGGCGAATCTACGAGCAGTACTTC. It specifies CASSLDRGRIYEQYF.

This clonotype was counted many times. J is TRBJ2-7 and V is TRBV15; D ambiguous. The CDR3 is made up of 14 amino acids. Germline-derived CDR1 and CDR2 are LNHNV and YYDKDF (reference sequence). The germline V and J ends were trimmed by 3 bases and 4 bases, with 13 bases remaining between them. The CDR3 DNA sequence: TGTGCCACCAGCAGGGGGAAGGACGTGTACGAGCAGTACTTC. This codes for CATSRGKDVYEQYF. Combining the CDR3 with reference TRBV15 and TRBJ2-7 gives the whole variable domain DAMVIQNPRYQVTQFGKPVTLSCSQTLNHNVMYWYQQKSSQAPKLLFHYYDKDFNNEADTPDNFQSRRPNTSFCFLDIRSPGLGDTAMYLCATSRGKDVYEQYFGPGTRLTVT.

In this sample, this clonotype turned up a few times. V usage is TRBV10-3 and J usage is TRBJ2-3; D uncertain. Between the trimmed V and J ends, which lost 6 bases and 4 bases, there was a span of 8 bases. Germline V lookup: CDR1 ENHRY, CDR2 SYGVKD. The CDR3 is made up of 12 amino acids. The CDR3 DNA reads as TGTGCCATCAGCCTCTTGGCAGATACGCAGTATTTT. It yields the protein CAISLLADTQYF.

This clonotype was seen at least ten times. The V call is TRBV6-1, the J call TRBJ1-1, with 7 bases that match TRBD1. Trimming removed 6 bases from V and 1 base from J; junction bases left unmatched: 8. Germline CDR1 and CDR2: MNHNS and SASEGT. This CDR3 spans 15 amino acids. DNA of the CDR3: TGTGCCAGCAGCCTAGACAGGGACAGGAACACTGAAGCTTTCTTT. This sequence encodes CASSLDRDRNTEAFF.

This clonotype has a count of ten or more. V gene TRBV19 combines with J gene TRBJ1-5; 9 bases are a match to TRBD1. CDR3 length equals 17 residues. The junction had 10 bases not matched to a gene; V was cut back by 7 bases and J by 0 bases. The germline gives CDR1 LNHDA, CDR2 SQIVND (reference sequence). The CDR3 reads CASNQGDRVYSNQPQHF. The CDR3 DNA reads as TGTGCCAGTAACCAGGGGGACAGGGTTTATAGCAATCAGCCCCAGCATTTT.

The chain's CDR3 is CASSLSRSGRPNEQFF. The CDR3 DNA reads TGTGCCAGCAGCTTATCGCGTAGCGGGAGACCTAATGAGCAGTTCTTC. V usage is TRBV7-9 and J usage is TRBJ2-1, with 9 bases that match TRBD2. Unmatched junction bases numbered 9, after V lost 2 bases and J lost 7 bases. This CDR3 region has 16 residues. Germline-derived CDR1 and CDR2 are SEHNR and FQNEAQ (reference sequence).

At least ten counts were recorded for this clonotype. V is TRBV2 and J is TRBJ1-2; D remains unclear. The germline V gene has CDR1 SNHLY and CDR2 FYNNEI. This CDR3 comprises 13 residues. The V end lost 4 bases, the J end lost 2 bases, and 8 bases lay between the germline ends. CDR3 amino acids: CASSVAGNYGYTF. DNA of the CDR3: TGTGCCAGCAGTGTCGCGGGCAACTATGGCTACACCTTC.

A word on this clonotype: A much larger clone differs by one base, so this may be a read error. J is TRBJ2-3 and V is TRBV12-3 or TRBV12-4, with unresolved D. Trimming shortened V by 3 bases and J by 2 bases, and 18 bases separated the two germline ends. The CDR3 runs 17 residues. For the CDR3, the DNA is TGTGCCAGCAGTTTTTACTCAGTGGTTGTAGTCACAGATACGCAGTATTTT. It yields the protein CASSFYSVVVVTDTQYF.